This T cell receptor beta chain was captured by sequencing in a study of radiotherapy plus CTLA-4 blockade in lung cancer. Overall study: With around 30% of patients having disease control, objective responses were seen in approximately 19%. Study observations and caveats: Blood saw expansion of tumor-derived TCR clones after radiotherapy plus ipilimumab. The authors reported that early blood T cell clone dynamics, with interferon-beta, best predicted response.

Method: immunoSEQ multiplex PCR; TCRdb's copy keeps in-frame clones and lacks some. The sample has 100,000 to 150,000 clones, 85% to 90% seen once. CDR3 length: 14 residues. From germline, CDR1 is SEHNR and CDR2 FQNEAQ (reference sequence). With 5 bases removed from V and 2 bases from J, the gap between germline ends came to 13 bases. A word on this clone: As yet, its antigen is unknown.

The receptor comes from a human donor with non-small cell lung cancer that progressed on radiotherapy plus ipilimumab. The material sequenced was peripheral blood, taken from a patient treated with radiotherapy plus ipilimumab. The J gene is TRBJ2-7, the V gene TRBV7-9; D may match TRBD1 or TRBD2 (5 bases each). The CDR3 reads CASSLPGAPYEQYF. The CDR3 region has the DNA TGTGCCAGCAGCCTCCCCGGGGCCCCCTACGAGCAGTACTTC.